The rows below give T cell receptor beta chains drawn from one sample of a study of blood T cell repertoires in COVID-19. TCRdb keeps only in-frame clones here, not all; method: immunoSEQ multiplex PCR. The repertoire holds around 120,000 clones, with 75% to 90% as singletons. Material for sequencing was PBMCs or T cells enriched from blood (not recorded which). The receptors here all came from a woman in her 50s who had recovered from COVID-19. Each CDR3 is given with its conserved first and last residue. Clone size is not always given. Where it is, it says once, few, many or a class for expanded clones.

CDR3 protein: CASTYGQGNYGYTF; V gene: TRBV6-5; clone size: .
CDR3 protein: CASSVWGKTEAFF; V gene: TRBV9; clone size: .
CDR3 protein: CASSQGRGNYGYTF; V gene: TRBV3-1/TRBV3-2; clone size: .
CDR3 protein: CASSIPDREAEAFF; V gene: TRBV19; clone size: .
CDR3 protein: CASSASLAQYNEQFF; V gene: TRBV7-2; clone size: .
CDR3 protein: CASSINTFGREDGYTF; V gene: TRBV19; clone size: .
CDR3 protein: CASSRWRSGGAVDEQYF; V gene: TRBV7-2; clone size: .
CDR3 protein: CASSSRLAGYNEQFF; V gene: TRBV6-5; clone size: .
CDR3 protein: CASSPRGGGSYEQYF; V gene: TRBV5-4; clone size: .
CDR3 protein: CASSEGLAGGQETQYF; V gene: TRBV7-8; clone size: .
CDR3 protein: CASSSFGGYEQYF; V gene: TRBV7-8; clone size: .
CDR3 protein: CASSLSPGQGAELDEKLFF; V gene: TRBV13; clone size: .
CDR3 protein: CASNPGTEETQYF; V gene: TRBV19; clone size: .
CDR3 protein: CASSEGQGGEKLFF; V gene: TRBV5-1; clone size: .
CDR3 protein: CASNSGGHTGELFF; V gene: TRBV5-8; clone size: .
CDR3 protein: CASSQRSGGPTDTQYF; V gene: TRBV3-1/TRBV3-2; clone size: .
CDR3 protein: CASSPRLAGGFHEQFF; V gene: TRBV9; clone size: .
CDR3 protein: CASSLFGGTGGVEQYF; V gene: TRBV27; clone size: .
CDR3 protein: CASNPGTLGETQYF; V gene: TRBV19; clone size: once
CDR3 protein: CASSPGQGTTGNTIYF; V gene: TRBV19; clone size: .
CDR3 protein: CASSILRTGTNEQFF; V gene: TRBV19; clone size: .
CDR3 protein: CASSLLAGHYEQYF; V gene: TRBV7-2; clone size: .
CDR3 protein: CASSNRGAYEQYF; V gene: TRBV6-2/TRBV6-3; clone size: .
CDR3 protein: CASSVSGGAGYTQYF; V gene: TRBV9; clone size: .
CDR3 protein: CATSRDLRDQETQYF; V gene: TRBV15; clone size: .
CDR3 protein: CASSQGLAGPYNEQFF; V gene: TRBV16; clone size: .
CDR3 protein: CASRNSKISSYEQYF; V gene: TRBV2; clone size: once
CDR3 protein: CASSLGTRTDTQYF; V gene: TRBV7-9; clone size: .
CDR3 protein: CASSPLQGAYEQYF; V gene: TRBV27; clone size: .
CDR3 protein: CASSFDRRGGYTF; V gene: TRBV12-3/TRBV12-4; clone size: .
CDR3 protein: CSARGPGEQYF; V gene: TRBV20-1; clone size: .
CDR3 protein: CASSRQYGYTF; V gene: TRBV2; clone size: .
CDR3 protein: CASSGRSNEKLFF; V gene: TRBV2; clone size: .
CDR3 protein: CSVEGRTGSTPNEQYF; V gene: TRBV29-1; clone size: .
CDR3 protein: CASSYSGGIGTEAFF; V gene: TRBV6-2/TRBV6-3; clone size: .
CDR3 protein: CASSLAANYEQYF; V gene: TRBV6-6; clone size: .
CDR3 protein: CASSPDLNNEQFF; V gene: TRBV18; clone size: .